Detailed here is one TCR beta chain. Its antigen is currently unknown. This sample was taken from a study of T cell repertoires in ileal Crohn's disease. On the study more broadly: Operated complications were stricturing disease (61%) and penetrating disease (approximately 39%). MI samples are biopsies from the surgical specimen's proximal margin.

The repertoire was sequenced with immunoSEQ multiplex PCR; TCRdb's copy has only in-frame clones and lacks some. Among about 1,800 clones, around 90% were seen once, and the ten largest hold roughly 9.1%. Study-wide findings and caveats: Mucosal expansions were suggested to be mainly CD8 T cells.

Described time point: proximal margin of the surgical specimen (macroscopically non-inflamed). Patients were adults with ileal or ileocolonic Crohn's disease needing resection. The source material was ileal tissue. The clonotype comes from an adult with Crohn's disease.

The CDR3 region is CASSLNQGAGGYEQFF. The CDR3, as DNA: TGTGCCAGCAGCTTAAACCAGGGGGCCGGAGGATATGAGCAGTTCTTC. The V and J genes are TRBV7-3 and TRBJ2-1, with 8 bases matching TRBD1. The CDR3 spans 16 residues. Germline values: CDR1 SGHTA, CDR2 FQGTGA. Trimming took 1 base from V and 8 from J; bases not matched to a gene: 10.